The following is a T cell receptor beta chain sequence with its context. No cognate antigen has been identified for it. No per-base quality is available; no much larger clone lies one base away. TCRbeta CDR3 regions were amplified from genomic DNA by means of the immunoSEQ Assay, a bias-controlled multiplex PCR. As for the authors' bioinformatics: Nucleated cell counts per sample were estimated from amplification of reference gene primers within the assay. Sequence reads were collapsed and filtered to measure the absolute abundance of every unique TCRbeta CDR3 rearrangement. Productive Simpson clonality was computed per sample as the square root of Simpson's diversity index over productive rearrangements. TCRdb mirrors the immuneACCESS table, restricted to in-frame sequences. Some clones are absent from its copies; in checked studies, under half trace to an unresolved V gene, and the reason for the others is unknown. V and J calls and clone size are those listed in that table; D and trimming were worked out from the DNA. This sample is represented by roughly 300,000 clones; around 87% of them were singletons. The ten largest clones capture 7.8% of the sample.

The junction shows trimming of 7 bases on V and 3 bases on J, plus 12 bases between the germline ends. The germline V gene (reference sequence) provides CDR1 WNHNN and CDR2 SYGVQD. The CDR3 holds 13 amino acids from the cysteine to the phenylalanine. This entry keeps only the CDR3 DNA: 39 bases, framed from base 1. This entry is derived from a study of blood T cell repertoires in COVID-19 (dated by TCRdb to the early 2020s). A note on the overall study: Samples from collaborators originated in the United States, Italy and Spain and spanned both the acute and convalescent phases of COVID-19. The sample metadata nearly always contained a de-identified subject ID, COVID-19 status, age in years and sex. The repertoires were made available in a free public database intended to serve as a resource for research on the immune response to SARS-CoV-2. Subjects who had been exposed to COVID-19, were actively infected with it, or had recovered from it provided the deeply sampled blood TCRbeta repertoires that made up the dataset. Samples came from the ongoing ImmuneRACE study (first 160 participants) plus 1,254 subjects from 6 global collaborators. The prospective study material was composed of cDNA or gDNA derived from T cells, B-cell-depleted T cells, or PBMCs. HLA class I and class II types, where available, came from metadata supplied by the sample provider rather than from assay-based typing.

Results the study describes overall, beyond this receptor: The amount of clinical and demographic metadata varied by source and participant and was provided uncurated.

A second Seattle source provided samples from volunteer blood donors who had recovered from COVID-19. Collaborating institutions collected whole blood in K2EDTA tubes following their own protocols. For TCRbeta analysis, collaborators shipped samples in one of three forms: frozen whole blood, isolated PBMCs, or DNA extracted from either of those sample types. The rearranged segments are TRBV10-1 and TRBJ1-2, with TRBD1 as a weak D call on 6 bases. The sequenced material came from peripheral blood. The clonotype comes from a woman aged 45-60 years who had recovered from COVID-19. CDR3 protein: CASIWGLYYGYTF. The sequence in DNA is TGCGCCAGCATTTGGGGGCTCTACTATGGCTACACCTTC.